The rows below give T cell receptor beta chains drawn from one sample of a study of blood T cell repertoires in COVID-19. Produced via immunoSEQ multiplex PCR; TCRdb's table is partial and in-frame only. The sample yields around 81,000 clones, 82% seen once. Specimen: peripheral blood. The origin of the receptors is a human donor in a cohort sampled during active COVID-19. Each CDR3 is given without its conserved first and last residue.

>TRBV5-1|TRBJ2-7
ASSYDSEQY
>TRBV19|TRBJ2-3
ASSRSGSSTDTQY
>TRBV3-1/TRBV3-2|TRBJ2-7
ASSQVRYEQY
>TRBV30|TRBJ2-5
AWNLQGAGETQY
>TRBV10-3|TRBJ1-2
AIDQGLYGYT
>TRBV3-1/TRBV3-2|TRBJ1-1
ASSLGGGVNTEAF
>TRBV6-5|TRBJ1-5
ASRTTGGNQPQH
>TRBV20-1|TRBJ2-2
SASQRGGASGELF
>TRBV9|TRBJ2-2
ASSPVGQNTGELF
>TRBV3-1/TRBV3-2|TRBJ1-2
ASSQDRGWGYT
>TRBV24-1|TRBJ1-1
ATSDYRGSTEAF
>TRBV6-5|TRBJ1-2
ASSSPQGGYT
>TRBV6-2/TRBV6-3|TRBJ2-7
ASSRLAGTSYEQY
>TRBV6-2/TRBV6-3|TRBJ2-2
ASSHGTGELF
>TRBV2|TRBJ2-7
ASSPGQGLYEQY
>TRBV5-4|TRBJ1-1
ASSLARLNTEAF
>TRBV9|TRBJ2-6
ASSPQIGGTGANVLT
>TRBV7-9|TRBJ2-7
ASSLTGGLSYEQY
>TRBV5-4|TRBJ1-3
ASSLGGRVETVGNTIY
>TRBV6-1|TRBJ2-5
ASSEAPGLDQETQY
>TRBV19|TRBJ1-5
ASSIGTGGSAQH
>TRBV2|TRBJ1-6
ASSVEGSGNSPLH
>TRBV18|TRBJ2-2
ASSRQAFPVTGELF
>TRBV3-1/TRBV3-2|TRBJ2-1
ASSRAGNEQF
>TRBV19|TRBJ1-1
ASSTGVTEAF
>TRBV4-1|TRBJ2-7
ASSQPGLEQY
>TRBV10-3|TRBJ2-7
ASVPAGGVHEQY
>TRBV18|TRBJ1-1
ASSSRGARETEAF
>TRBV3-1/TRBV3-2|TRBJ1-3
ASSPGAGNTIY
>TRBV7-8|TRBJ2-3
ASSRQGSGDTQY
>TRBV25-1|TRBJ1-1
ASSEWGREHTEAF
>TRBV5-4|TRBJ2-3
ASSLVAGGVDTQY
>TRBV19|TRBJ2-1
ASNQQADNEQF
>TRBV11-3|TRBJ2-7
ASSSGQASSYEQY
>TRBV6-2/TRBV6-3|TRBJ2-1
ASSYTGTSGYNEQF
>TRBV2|TRBJ2-5
ASSEASGKETQY
>TRBV18|TRBJ1-1
ASSADGGVGTEAF
>TRBV5-1|TRBJ2-1
ASSLAGDSSYNEQF
>TRBV5-1|TRBJ1-2
ASSPQTGVYGYT
>TRBV25-1|TRBJ1-2
ASSHPLGTFYGYT
>TRBV19|TRBJ2-1
ASSILLGGLYNEQF
>TRBV27|TRBJ1-1
ASSAGTGTTEAF